This T cell receptor beta chain comes out of a study of blood T cell repertoires in COVID-19. In the study overall: COVID-19 samples, acute and convalescent, were from the United States, Italy and Spain. Sample material is recorded as cDNA or gDNA derived from T cells, B-cell-depleted T cells, or PBMCs.

The CDR3 contains 15 residues. V lost 4 bases, J lost 0 bases, and 9 bases lay in between. Germline values: CDR1 LNHNV, CDR2 YYDKDF (reference sequence). Original data processing: Reference gene primer amplification gave nucleated cell count estimates. The protocol was immunoSEQ multiplex PCR, while the TCRdb copy is restricted to in-frame clones and leaves out a portion. V and J calls and clone size are copied from that table; D and trimming were computed from the DNA. The sample shows 260,000 or so clones, more than 70% of them seen only once. The table lists this clone with a count of one. Sequences were obtained from PBMCs or T cells enriched from blood (not recorded which). This chain connects TRBV15 to TRBJ1-4; D perhaps matches TRBD1 (6 bases). The TCR was taken from a middle-aged woman with acute COVID-19. CDR3 bases: TGTGCCACCAGCATCGGACAGACAACTAATGAAAAACTGTTTTTT. It is translated as CATSIGQTTNEKLFF.